This section outlines one TCR beta chain sequence together with its context. This sample is part of a study of blood T cell repertoires in COVID-19. About the study: Specimens from acute and convalescent COVID-19 originated in the United States, Italy and Spain. PBMCs, B-cell-depleted T cells, or T cells provided the cDNA or gDNA that made up the material.

The trim removed 4 bases at V and 7 bases at J, leaving 11 bases unmatched. The V gene's germline CDR1 is SGDLS and CDR2 YYNGEE. CDR3 length: 16 amino acids. Original methodology: Estimated nucleated cell counts came from reference gene primer amplification. The method was immunoSEQ multiplex PCR; TCRdb's version includes in-frame clones alone and lacks a portion of them. V and J calls plus clone size are reproduced from that table; the DNA served to infer D and trimming. Among 100,000 to 150,000 clones listed, 70% to 80% were seen once. The rearrangement uses TRBV9 and TRBJ1-6, with 7 positions matching TRBD1. The source material was peripheral blood. The receptor was isolated from a man between 65 and 85 years old with acute or convalescent COVID-19. The CDR3: CASSTGGRGRNSPLHF. Written as DNA, the CDR3 is TGTGCCAGCAGCACAGGCGGCAGGGGGAGGAATTCACCCCTCCACTTT.